Shown below are 2 T cell receptor beta chains from a single sample sequenced in a study of T cell changes during pregnancy in multiple sclerosis (dated by TCRdb to between 2017 and 2020). Libraries came from the immunoSEQ multiplex PCR assay. Sourced from immuneACCESS, this table was stored by TCRdb with only in-frame sequences that have V and J called. A share of the clones is absent; for the studies checked, an unresolved V gene accounts for under half, and the remainder has no known explanation. The sample includes under 110,000 clones, with about 90% observed a single time. Of the sample, 1.6% is held by the ten largest clones. Sequenced material: peripheral blood, taken before pregnancy. These receptors all stem from a female donor with multiple sclerosis, enrolled in a pregnancy study.

V usage is TRBV6-5 and J usage is TRBJ2-7; maybe TRBD1 (7 bases). This CDR3 region has 15 residues. The V gene lost 5 bases and the J gene lost 5 bases, with 19 bases spanning the gap. Looked up from germline, CDR1 is MNHEY and CDR2 is SVGAGI. Written as DNA, the CDR3 is TGTGCCAGCAGTGGAGGGGGCAGTATCCTCCACGAGCAGTACTTC. Translating it yields CASSGGGSILHEQYF.

The J gene is TRBJ1-2, the V gene TRBV28, with 12 bases aligning to TRBD1. Losses at the gene ends were 6 bases for V and 10 bases for J; bases not matched to a gene: 6. Germline assignment: CDR1 MDHEN and CDR2 SYDVKM. The CDR3 spans 13 residues. The CDR3 DNA reads TGTGCCAGCAGCCGGGACAGGGGGCAGGTCTACACCTTC. The encoded protein is CASSRDRGQVYTF.